The 25 T cell receptor beta chains reported below all come from one sample, sequenced in a study of blood T cell repertoires in COVID-19. Here immunoSEQ multiplex PCR was the method, and the copy in TCRdb shows in-frame clones only, minus some. The repertoire holds roughly 250,000 clones, with 70% to 90% as singletons. Sequencing was carried out using PBMCs or T cells enriched from blood (not recorded which). These receptors originate from a woman aged 25 to 39 who had recovered from COVID-19.

DNA for the CDR3: TGTGCCTGGGCGTCCCGGGACAACAATGAGCAGTTCTTC. Protein sequence: CAWASRDNNEQFF. The chain joins TRBV30 to TRBJ2-1, with a tentative D call TRBD1 (6 bases). V was pared by 5 bases and J by 5 bases, with 13 bases between. Germline CDR1 and CDR2: GTSNPN and SVGIG (reference sequence). This CDR3 is 13 amino acids long.

The V call is TRBV27, the J call TRBJ1-4; 9 nucleotides line up with TRBD1. This CDR3 contains 18 residues. Germline V gives CDR1 MNHEY, CDR2 SMNVEV (reference sequence). V was clipped by 2 bases and J by 2 bases; unmatched bases: 9. This CDR3 reads CASSLKGQGISTNEKLFF. The CDR3 coding sequence is TGTGCCAGCAGTTTAAAGGGACAGGGTATTTCTACTAATGAAAAACTGTTTTTT.

The chain combines TRBV19 with TRBJ2-3, with 15 bases fitting TRBD2. The CDR3 runs 16 residues. J lost 5 bases, V lost 5 bases, and 5 bases had no gene match. Germline V CDR1 and CDR2: LNHDA, SQIVND (reference sequence). For the CDR3, the DNA is TGTGCCAGTAGTTGGACTAGCGGGGGGGCGATAGATACGCAGTATTTT. This translates into CASSWTSGGAIDTQYF.

This clone was observed once. V usage is TRBV5-1 and J usage is TRBJ2-5; 14 positions agree with TRBD2. The V gene end was trimmed by 2 bases and the J gene end by 4 bases; junction bases not matched to a gene: 1. The CDR3 loop spans 15 amino acids. Germline-derived CDR1 and CDR2 are SGHRS and YFSETQ. Here the CDR3 reads CASSFGTSGRETQYF. CDR3 bases: TGCGCCAGCAGCTTCGGGACTAGCGGGAGAGAGACCCAGTACTTC.

V gene TRBV5-6 combines with J gene TRBJ1-4; 11 positions agree with TRBD1. Germline lookup yields CDR1 SGHDT and CDR2 YYEEEE. V lost 5 bases to trimming and J lost 6 bases; unmatched junction nucleotides: 3. CDR3 size: 14 residues. CDR3 DNA sequence: TGTGCCAGCAGTTCGGACAGGGGGCATGAAAAACTGTTTTTT. It codes for CASSSDRGHEKLFF.

This chain links TRBV12-3 or TRBV12-4 with TRBJ1-1, with TRBD1 matching over 7 bases. CDR3 size: 11 residues. Trimming at V came to 6 bases and at J to 9 bases, leaving 4 bases not matched to a gene. In DNA, the CDR3 is TGTGCCAGCAGGGTGACAGGGAAAGCTTTCTTT. Translating it yields CASRVTGKAFF.

The chain uses TRBV7-7 and TRBJ2-2; the match to TRBD2 covers 7 bases. Germline V gene data show CDR1 as SSHAT and CDR2 as FNYEAQ (reference sequence). The CDR3 covers 15 residues. V gave up 2 bases and J gave up 6 bases; unmatched junction bases: 6. CDR3 DNA: TGTGCCAGCAGCTTATGGACTAGTGGGGCCGGGGAGCTGTTTTTT. This translates into CASSLWTSGAGELFF. Complete variable domain (other parts from reference TRBV7-7 and TRBJ2-2): GAGVSQSPRYKVTKRGQDVTLRCDPISSHATLYWYQQALGQGPEFLTYFNYEAQPDKSGLPSDRFSAERPEGSISTLTIQRTEQRDSAMYRCASSLWTSGAGELFFGEGSRLTVL.

The genes are TRBV19 and TRBJ2-1; D is possibly TRBD2 (5 bases). CDR1 is LNHDA and CDR2 is SQIVND in the germline V gene (reference sequence). This CDR3 has 14 residues. V dropped 7 bases and J dropped 8 bases, with 18 bases sitting between them. The chain's CDR3 is CASKPASSGYEQFF. CDR3 coding DNA: TGTGCCAGTAAACCCGCTAGCTCCGGGTATGAGCAGTTCTTC. Full variable domain (remainder filled in from reference TRBV19 and TRBJ2-1): DGGITQSPKYLFRKEGQNVTLSCEQNLNHDAMYWYRQDPGQGLRLIYYSQIVNDFQKGDIAEGYSVSREKKESFPLTVTSAQKNPTAFYLCASKPASSGYEQFFGPGTRLTVL.

The rearrangement joins TRBV5-5 to TRBJ2-3, with D tentatively TRBD2 (6 bases). V was cut by 5 bases and J by 2 bases, with 21 bases left in between. From germline, CDR1 is SGHKS and CDR2 YYEKEE (reference sequence). There are 17 residues in the CDR3. CDR3 nucleotide sequence: TGTGCCAGCAGTTGGCGGGGCGGAATAAGGCCCACAGATACGCAGTATTTT. Encoded protein: CASSWRGGIRPTDTQYF.

CDR3 protein: CSAGSPYGYTF. CDR3 coding DNA: TGCAGTGCCGGGTCCCCCTATGGCTACACCTTC. This chain uses TRBV20-1 with TRBJ1-2; no clear D. CDR1 is DFQATT, CDR2 SNEGSKA, per germline (reference sequence). Trimming took 6 bases from V and 4 from J, leaving 9 bases between them. The CDR3 consists of 11 residues.

This chain connects TRBV7-8 to TRBJ2-7; D uncertain. Trimming pared 4 bases from V and 6 bases from J, leaving 10 bases between. CDR1 and CDR2 (germline): SGHVS, FQNEAQ. CDR3 length: 12 amino acids. This CDR3 reads CASSYSSGEQYF. The CDR3 DNA reads as TGTGCCAGCAGCTACTCCTCAGGCGAGCAGTACTTC.

This clone has just one count. The chain combines TRBV2 with TRBJ1-4, with 8 bases identical to TRBD1. Germline-derived CDR1 and CDR2 are SNHLY and FYNNEI. With V trimmed by 4 bases and J by 4 bases, 5 bases remained unmatched. There are 15 residues in the CDR3. The CDR3, as DNA: TGTGCCAGCAGTGGCGGGACAGGTTATAATGAAAAACTGTTTTTT. Protein: CASSGGTGYNEKLFF.

The genes are TRBV29-1 and TRBJ2-1; TRBD1 aligns across 7 bases. V lost 7 bases to trimming and J lost 9 bases; unmatched junction nucleotides: 12. Germline values: CDR1 SQVTM, CDR2 ANQGSEA. The CDR3 extends over 13 amino acids. CDR3 region: CSGVGQVAREQFF. The CDR3 coding sequence is TGCAGCGGCGTCGGACAGGTGGCTCGTGAGCAGTTCTTC.

V and J are TRBV30 and TRBJ1-2; D uncertain. The ends were cut back, 3 bases at V and 8 bases at J, with 13 bases in the middle. This CDR3 contains 12 residues. From germline, CDR1 is GTSNPN and CDR2 SVGIG (reference sequence). The CDR3 sequence is CAWRPPGSGYTF. The CDR3 DNA follows: TGTGCCTGGAGACCCCCAGGCTCCGGCTACACCTTC.

This chain joins TRBV28 and TRBJ1-1; D might be TRBD1 (5 bases). With 5 bases removed from V and 0 bases from J, the gap between germline ends came to 13 bases. CDR1 is MDHEN, CDR2 SYDVKM, per germline. This CDR3 comprises 15 residues. CDR3 in amino acids: CASSELGAMNTEAFF. As DNA, the CDR3 is TGTGCCAGCAGTGAACTTGGGGCGATGAACACTGAAGCTTTCTTT.

In its sample, this clone was seen a few times. Other DNA sequences in the same sample also yield this CDR3. The J gene is TRBJ1-2, the V gene TRBV6-5; D is unresolved. The V end was cut by 0 bases, the J end by 8 bases, with 10 bases between. The CDR3 runs 13 residues. CDR1 and CDR2 (germline): MNHEY, SVGAGI. The CDR3 reads CASSYSTGEGYTF. The CDR3 DNA reads TGTGCCAGCAGTTACTCGACCGGGGAAGGCTACACCTTC.

This clone was picked up a small number of times. This rearrangement joins TRBV6-5 to TRBJ2-7; unclear D gene. Germline CDR1 MNHEY, CDR2 SVGAGI. The CDR3 spans 12 residues. The V gene lost 4 bases and the J gene lost 0 bases, with 4 bases spanning the gap. The CDR3 DNA reads TGTGCCAGCAGTTTTAACTCCTACGAGCAGTACTTC. Translation: CASSFNSYEQYF.

A note on this clone: The sample has other DNA sequences that encode this CDR3 too. The V gene is TRBV27, the J gene TRBJ1-1; possibly TRBD1 for D (5 bases). CDR1 MNHEY and CDR2 SMNVEV come from the germline V gene (reference sequence). The V end lost 5 bases, the J end lost 0 bases, and 13 bases lay between the germline ends. The CDR3 spans 15 residues. In DNA, the CDR3 is TGTGCCAGCAGTGGCCCGACAGCTATGAACACTGAAGCTTTCTTT. It yields the protein CASSGPTAMNTEAFF.

This clone was observed once. V and J are TRBV11-2 and TRBJ1-4; 8 bases are a match to TRBD1. This CDR3 spans 15 amino acids. V trimming: 3 bases; J trimming: 6 bases; junction bases outside the gene matches: 6. CDR1 is SGHAT and CDR2 is FQNNGV in the germline V gene. The CDR3 DNA reads TGTGCCAGCAGCTTTAGGACAGGGCAGGATGAAAAACTGTTTTTT. This encodes CASSFRTGQDEKLFF. Full variable domain (outside the CDR3, taken from reference TRBV11-2 and TRBJ1-4): EAGVAQSPRYKIIEKRQSVAFWCNPISGHATLYWYQQILGQGPKLLIQFQNNGVVDDSQLPKDRFSAERLKGVDSTLKIQPAKLEDSAVYLCASSFRTGQDEKLFFGSGTQLSVL.

The gene calls are TRBV5-3 and TRBJ1-6, with D uncertain. TRBV5-3 is identified as an open reading frame with a role that is uncertain. CDR3 length equals 15 residues. The germline V and J ends were trimmed by 4 bases and 7 bases, with 15 bases remaining between them. CDR3 in DNA: TGTGCCAGAAGCCCAGGCACACATGACAATTCACCCCTCCACTTT. Translation gives CARSPGTHDNSPLHF.

The chain combines TRBV4-1 with TRBJ1-2; D remains unclear. The CDR3 length is 15 residues. Germline CDR1 and CDR2: MGHRA and YSYEKL. V lost 0 bases and J 5 bases, leaving 13 bases between the germline ends. The CDR3 is CASSQDAARLYGYTF. The CDR3 DNA is TGCGCCAGCAGCCAAGATGCGGCCAGACTATATGGCTACACCTTC.

This chain connects TRBV15 to TRBJ1-3; TRBD1 matches 7 bases. From germline, CDR1 is LNHNV and CDR2 YYDKDF (reference sequence). V shed 0 bases, J shed 4 bases, and the junction held 3 bases outside the gene matches. The CDR3 has 15 residues. The CDR3 sequence is CATSRDGDRGNTIYF. The CDR3, as DNA: TGTGCCACCAGCAGAGATGGGGACAGAGGAAACACCATATATTTT. The variable domain in full, with the rest retrieved from reference TRBV15 and TRBJ1-3, is DAMVIQNPRYQVTQFGKPVTLSCSQTLNHNVMYWYQQKSSQAPKLLFHYYDKDFNNEADTPDNFQSRRPNTSFCFLDIRSPGLGDTAMYLCATSRDGDRGNTIYFGEGSWLTVV.

CDR3 coding DNA: TGTGCTAGTGGTTTGGCTCGCTCCGCGGGCGGGGGGCGCATGACCACAGATACGCAGTATTTT. This encodes CASGLARSAGGGRMTTDTQYF. The genes are TRBV12-5 and TRBJ2-3; 8 nucleotides match TRBD2. J lost 2 bases, V lost 1 base, and 20 bases had no gene match. CDR3 length: 21 residues. The germline CDR1 and CDR2 sequences are LGHNT and FRNRAP.

The J gene is TRBJ2-1, the V gene TRBV5-4; a weak D match, TRBD1 (5 bases). The germline V and J ends were trimmed by 0 bases and 1 base, with 8 bases remaining between them. This CDR3 spans 15 amino acids. From germline, CDR1 is SGHNT and CDR2 YYREEE (reference sequence). CDR3 in DNA: TGTGCCAGCAGCTTGGCAGGGTTTTCCTACAATGAGCAGTTCTTC. This encodes CASSLAGFSYNEQFF.

Written as DNA, the CDR3 is TGTGCCAGCAGCCCGACAGGGTGGCGGTCACCCCTCCACTTT. Protein: CASSPTGWRSPLHF. The chain joins TRBV7-9 to TRBJ1-6; 7 bases are a match to TRBD1. This CDR3 is built from 14 residues. V was clipped by 5 bases and J by 10 bases; unmatched bases: 8. Per germline, CDR1 SEHNR and CDR2 FQNEAQ (reference sequence). Full variable domain (rest looked up from reference TRBV7-9 and TRBJ1-6): DTGVSQNPRHKITKRGQNVTFRCDPISEHNRLYWYRQTLGQGPEFLTYFQNEAQLEKSRLLSDRFSAERPKGSFSTLEIQRTEQGDSAMYLCASSPTGWRSPLHFGNGTRLTVT.